Below are 25 T cell receptor beta chains sequenced from a single sample in a study of graft-versus-host responses after intestinal transplantation. Using immunoSEQ multiplex PCR, the repertoire was profiled, and TCRdb retains in-frame clones only, with some absent. The sample lists about 71,000 clones, about 94% occurring once. These receptors have no identified antigens. The specimen was unstimulated CD8+ T cells sorted from spleen or lymph node cells, collected before intestinal transplant. The receptors stem from a human donor who received an intestinal transplant.

This clone was seen only a few times. The V call is TRBV5-1, the J call TRBJ2-1, with D perhaps matching TRBD1 (6 bases). The CDR3 sequence is 11 residues long. Trimming took 4 bases from V and 8 from J, leaving 7 bases between them. Germline CDR1 SGHRS, CDR2 YFSETQ. As DNA, the CDR3 is TGCGCCAGCAGCGGGGGCGATGAGCAGTTCTTC. It codes for CASSGGDEQFF.

The chain is built from TRBV11-2 and TRBJ2-3, with 8 bases that match TRBD1. The germline gives CDR1 SGHAT, CDR2 FQNNGV. V shed 7 bases and J 5 bases; nucleotides not matched to a gene: 14. The length of the CDR3 is 16 residues. The CDR3 DNA is TGTGCCAGCATCCAATACAGGGGGTGGGGTGGAGATACGCAGTATTTT. This codes for CASIQYRGWGGDTQYF.

The genes are TRBV5-1 and TRBJ1-3; D is unclear. V was shortened by 2 bases and J by 2 bases, with 8 bases between the two germline ends. Germline CDR1 reads SGHRS; CDR2 reads YFSETQ. The CDR3 extends over 14 amino acids. Here the CDR3 DNA reads TGCGCCAGCAGCTTCTCAGGAACTGGAAACACCATATATTTT. This translates into CASSFSGTGNTIYF.

The chain carries TRBV6-6 and TRBJ1-4; no definite D call. V lost 5 bases to trimming and J lost 0 bases, with 13 bases between them. The CDR3 has 16 residues. Germline lookup yields CDR1 MNHNY and CDR2 SVGAGI (reference sequence). CDR3 nucleotides: TGTGCCAGCAGTACCCTCGGACCGGCAACTAATGAAAAACTGTTTTTT. This codes for CASSTLGPATNEKLFF.

This sequence joins TRBV5-1 and TRBJ2-7; D ambiguous. V was trimmed by 0 bases and J by 3 bases, leaving 10 bases between them. Looked up from germline, CDR1 is SGHRS and CDR2 is YFSETQ. The CDR3 is 14 residues long. The CDR3 reads CASSLDAPIYEQYF. The CDR3 region has the DNA TGCGCCAGCAGCTTGGATGCCCCAATCTACGAGCAGTACTTC.

This clone was observed a single time. The chain links TRBV5-1 to TRBJ2-7; D not certain. The ends were cut back, 4 bases at V and 3 bases at J, with 20 bases in the middle. The CDR3 contains 16 residues. Germline V gene data show CDR1 as SGHRS and CDR2 as YFSETQ. The CDR3 protein is CASSPFGADGYYEQYF. The CDR3 DNA sequence: TGCGCCAGCAGCCCCTTCGGAGCTGACGGATACTACGAGCAGTACTTC.

The V call is TRBV29-1, the J call TRBJ2-1; unclear D gene. Between the trimmed V and J ends, which lost 5 bases and 0 bases, there was a span of 11 bases. The germline V gene has CDR1 SQVTM and CDR2 ANQGSEA. CDR3 length: 14 amino acids. The CDR3 nucleotides are TGCAGCGTTCGGGCCTTGAGCTCCTACAATGAGCAGTTCTTC. This gives the protein CSVRALSSYNEQFF.

The chain links TRBV5-5 to TRBJ2-5, with 11 nucleotides matching TRBD1. The DNA end is a closer match to TRBJ2-7, so the J assignment may be wrong. Per the germline V gene, CDR1 is SGHKS and CDR2 is YYEKEE (reference sequence). This CDR3 comprises 16 residues. The CDR3 DNA follows: TGTGCCAGCAGCCAATCACCGGGACAGGGGGTCTACGAGCAGTACTTC. Translating gives CASSQSPGQGVYEQYF.

The CDR3: CASCDRGGNQPQHF. The CDR3 nucleotides read TGTGCCAGTTGTGACAGGGGGGGCAATCAGCCCCAGCATTTT. The V and J genes are TRBV27 and TRBJ1-5; TRBD1 matches 9 bases. Trimming took 9 bases from V and 2 from J; bases not matched to a gene: 5. CDR1 MNHEY and CDR2 SMNVEV come from the germline V gene (reference sequence). This CDR3 has 14 amino acids.

CDR3 DNA: TGTTCTGGCTCCCACACAGATACGCAGTATTTT. Amino acids: CSGSHTDTQYF. V usage is TRBV7-9 and J usage is TRBJ2-3; no firm D call. The CDR3 runs 11 residues. Germline-derived CDR1 and CDR2 are SEHNR and FQNEAQ (reference sequence).

The V and J genes are TRBV27 and TRBJ2-3; D is perhaps TRBD2 (6 bases). Germline lookup yields CDR1 MNHEY and CDR2 SMNVEV (reference sequence). The CDR3 is made up of 16 amino acids. V lost 3 bases to trimming and J lost 4 bases, with 17 bases between them. CDR3 loop: CASSFLPREPADTQYF. In nucleotides, the CDR3 is TGTGCCAGCAGTTTTCTCCCACGGGAGCCGGCAGATACGCAGTATTTT.

The V gene is TRBV18, the J gene TRBJ2-3; 11 bases match TRBD2. The CDR3 has 17 amino acids. V shed 1 base, J shed 3 bases, and the junction held 6 bases outside the gene matches. The germline CDR1 and CDR2 sequences are KGHSH and LQKENI. DNA for the CDR3: TGTGCCAGCTCACCACACGGCGGACTAGCGGGTACAGATACGCAGTATTTT. This gives the protein CASSPHGGLAGTDTQYF.

The chain joins TRBV6-6 to TRBJ2-5, with 9 bases lining up with TRBD2. Germline V gene sequence: CDR1 MNHNY, CDR2 SVGAGI (reference sequence). CDR3 size: 15 residues. V trimming: 0 bases; J trimming: 5 bases; junction bases outside the gene matches: 4. The CDR3, as DNA: TGTGCCAGCAGTTACTCGGCGGGAGGGCCGGAGACCCAGTACTTC. Amino acid sequence: CASSYSAGGPETQYF.

The V and J genes are TRBV5-1 and TRBJ1-1; 9 nucleotides agree with TRBD1. CDR1 is SGHRS and CDR2 is YFSETQ in the germline V gene. J was trimmed by 2 bases and V by 5 bases; bases with no gene match: 7. The CDR3 spans 15 residues. The CDR3 here is CASRDRGAANTEAFF. Here the CDR3 DNA reads TGCGCCAGCAGAGACAGGGGGGCCGCTAACACTGAAGCTTTCTTT.

This CDR3 is CASSLATGTGIRATEAFF. CDR3 DNA sequence: TGTGCCAGCAGCTTGGCGACCGGGACAGGGATACGAGCGACTGAAGCTTTCTTT. The chain has TRBV5-6 and TRBJ1-1, with 9 positions matching TRBD1. The germline gives CDR1 SGHDT, CDR2 YYEEEE. The CDR3 spans 18 residues. The junction had 14 bases not matched to a gene; V was cut back by 0 bases and J by 5 bases.

The chain uses TRBV29-1 and TRBJ2-7, with 7 nucleotides matching TRBD1. J was trimmed by 0 bases and V by 7 bases; bases with no gene match: 6. Per germline, CDR1 SQVTM and CDR2 ANQGSEA. The CDR3 is made up of 13 amino acids. The CDR3 nucleotides read TGCAGCGCCGGACAGGATCCCTCCTACGAGCAGTACTTC. This sequence encodes CSAGQDPSYEQYF.

The chain is built from TRBV28 and TRBJ2-4; TRBD1 matches at 7 bases. This CDR3 contains 15 residues. Per the germline V gene, CDR1 is MDHEN and CDR2 is SYDVKM. V lost 3 bases to trimming and J lost 0 bases; unmatched junction nucleotides: 2. The CDR3 region is CASSLTGLAKNIQYF. The CDR3 nucleotides are TGTGCCAGCAGTTTGACAGGGCTAGCCAAAAACATTCAGTACTTC.

This sequence joins TRBV5-1 and TRBJ1-2; TRBD1 matches at 7 bases. Losses at the gene ends were 4 bases for V and 2 bases for J; bases not matched to a gene: 8. The CDR3 extends over 15 amino acids. Germline values: CDR1 SGHRS, CDR2 YFSETQ. CDR3 DNA sequence: TGCGCCAGCAGCCTAAACAGGGGTTCCAACTATGGCTACACCTTC. Amino acids: CASSLNRGSNYGYTF.

J is TRBJ1-1 and V is TRBV4-1; D gene uncertain. Germline-derived CDR1 and CDR2 are MGHRA and YSYEKL. The CDR3 totals 18 residues. V was pared by 4 bases and J by 4 bases, with 25 bases between. CDR3 sequence reads: CASSPPSPSYKCCTEAFF. CDR3 coding DNA: TGCGCCAGCAGCCCCCCTTCCCCGTCGTATAAGTGTTGCACTGAAGCTTTCTTT.

This chain joins TRBV27 and TRBJ2-5, with TRBD1 matching over 8 bases. Germline assignment: CDR1 MNHEY and CDR2 SMNVEV (reference sequence). Trimming at V came to 2 bases and at J to 4 bases, leaving 9 bases not matched to a gene. The CDR3 runs to 16 residues. The CDR3 DNA reads as TGTGCCAGCAGTTTAGTCCCAGGGGGCGGCCTAGAGACCCAGTACTTC. This encodes CASSLVPGGGLETQYF.

V gene TRBV9 combines with J gene TRBJ2-7, with D maybe TRBD2 (5 bases). In germline, CDR1 is SGDLS, CDR2 YYNGEE. The CDR3 is 14 amino acids. V lost 4 bases and J lost 2, with 13 bases in between. The CDR3 reads CASSPYEGPYEQYF. The CDR3 coding sequence is TGTGCCAGCAGCCCCTACGAGGGCCCCTACGAGCAGTACTTC.

The chain has TRBV11-2 and TRBJ2-7; TRBD1 or TRBD2 may be the D gene (5 bases each). Germline CDR1 SGHAT, CDR2 FQNNGV. The CDR3 length is 19 residues. V lost 3 bases, J lost 2 bases, and 26 bases lay in between. CDR3 sequence reads: CASSLGEGPFQLTTYEQYF. In DNA, the CDR3 is TGTGCCAGCAGCTTGGGAGAGGGGCCCTTTCAACTTACAACCTACGAGCAGTACTTC.

The V gene is TRBV5-6, the J gene TRBJ2-7; the D call may be TRBD1 or TRBD2 (5 bases each). Germline values: CDR1 SGHDT, CDR2 YYEEEE. Trimming removed 2 bases at V and 2 bases at J, with 11 bases between. The length of the CDR3 is 14 residues. CDR3 loop: CASSFGTETYEQYF. The DNA of the CDR3 is TGTGCCAGCAGCTTCGGGACCGAGACCTACGAGCAGTACTTC.

This chain uses TRBV15 with TRBJ2-7; the D gene is possibly TRBD2 (5 bases). Germline CDR1 LNHNV, CDR2 YYDKDF (reference sequence). V lost 1 base, J lost 3 bases, and 7 bases lay in between. This CDR3 has 13 amino acids. CDR3 protein: CATSRATNYEQYF. DNA of the CDR3: TGTGCCACCAGCAGAGCGACTAACTACGAGCAGTACTTC.

This clone was seen just once. Other DNA sequences of this sample code for an identical CDR3. The chain links TRBV2 to TRBJ2-3; 12 positions agree with TRBD2. This CDR3 has 16 amino acids. The junction had 2 bases not matched to a gene; V was cut back by 4 bases and J by 0 bases. Germline lookup yields CDR1 SNHLY and CDR2 FYNNEI. DNA of the CDR3: TGTGCCAGCAGTGGTGGACTAGCGGGGAGCACAGATACGCAGTATTTT. Protein product: CASSGGLAGSTDTQYF.